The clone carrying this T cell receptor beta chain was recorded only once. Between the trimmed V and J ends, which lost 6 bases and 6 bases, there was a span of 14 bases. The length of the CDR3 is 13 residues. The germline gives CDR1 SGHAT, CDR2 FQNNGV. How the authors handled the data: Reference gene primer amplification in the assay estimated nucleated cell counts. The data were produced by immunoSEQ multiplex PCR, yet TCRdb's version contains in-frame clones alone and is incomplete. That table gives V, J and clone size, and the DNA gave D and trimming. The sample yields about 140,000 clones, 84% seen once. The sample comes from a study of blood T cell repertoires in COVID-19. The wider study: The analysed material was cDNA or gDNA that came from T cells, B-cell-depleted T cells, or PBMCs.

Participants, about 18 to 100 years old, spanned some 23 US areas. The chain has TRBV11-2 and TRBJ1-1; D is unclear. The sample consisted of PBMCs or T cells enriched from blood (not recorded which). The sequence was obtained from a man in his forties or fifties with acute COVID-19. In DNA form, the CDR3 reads TGTGCCAGCAGGACCACCCGGGTTCCTGAAGCTTTCTTT. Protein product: CASRTTRVPEAFF.